One sample yielded the 22 T cell receptor beta chains listed below, sequenced in a study of blood T cell repertoires in COVID-19. Here immunoSEQ multiplex PCR was the method, and the copy in TCRdb shows in-frame clones only, minus some. Of approximately 270,000 clones detected, 70% to 90% appear once; the ten largest clones hold approximately 4%. Input material: PBMCs or T cells enriched from blood (not recorded which). These receptors came from a woman aged 25-40 years with acute COVID-19.

The V and J genes are TRBV25-1 and TRBJ1-5; D perhaps matches TRBD1 (5 bases). Germline loops: CDR1 MGHDK, CDR2 SYGVNS. The CDR3 has 15 amino acids. Deletions cut 2 bases from V and 0 bases from J, with 8 bases between. The CDR3 loop is CASSEAQGSNQPQHF. DNA of the CDR3: TGTGCCAGCAGTGAAGCTCAGGGTAGCAATCAGCCCCAGCATTTT. The full variable domain, its missing parts supplied by reference TRBV25-1 and TRBJ1-5, is EADIYQTPRYLVIGTGKKITLECSQTMGHDKMYWYQQDPGMELHLIHYSYGVNSTEKGDLSSESTVSRIRTEHFPLTLESARPSHTSQYLCASSEAQGSNQPQHFGDGTRLSIL.

The chain couples TRBV2 to TRBJ2-5; D might be TRBD1 (5 bases). This CDR3 spans 14 amino acids. The V end lost 7 bases, the J end lost 2 bases, and 14 bases lay between the germline ends. Per the germline V gene, CDR1 is SNHLY and CDR2 is FYNNEI. The CDR3 nucleotides read TGTGCCAGCATAGGAGTAGGGGTGCAAGAGACCCAGTACTTC. Its protein is CASIGVGVQETQYF.

The chain combines TRBV9 with TRBJ2-7, with D tentatively TRBD2 (6 bases). V was shortened by 0 bases and J by 0 bases, with 7 bases between the two germline ends. Germline V CDR1 and CDR2: SGDLS, YYNGEE. The CDR3 loop spans 14 amino acids. The CDR3 DNA follows: TGTGCCAGCAGCGTAGTAGCGGACTCCTACGAGCAGTACTTC. Encoded protein: CASSVVADSYEQYF.

This rearrangement joins TRBV4-1 to TRBJ2-7; D possibly corresponds to TRBD1 (7 bases). Trimming removed 8 bases at V and 9 bases at J, with 35 bases between. CDR3 length equals 18 residues. Looked up from germline, CDR1 is MGHRA and CDR2 is YSYEKL. The CDR3 DNA sequence: TGCGCCAGCGCGCCCCGGGACAGTTCCTTATCTCCTTCGGGGGTGCAGTACTTC. It translates to CASAPRDSSLSPSGVQYF.

The chain joins TRBV9 to TRBJ1-1, with unresolved D. The CDR3 is 13 amino acids. Germline V gene data show CDR1 as SGDLS and CDR2 as YYNGEE. Between the trimmed V and J ends, which lost 3 bases and 6 bases, there was a span of 12 bases. CDR3 sequence: CASSAVPGAEAFF. CDR3 in DNA: TGTGCCAGCAGCGCCGTCCCTGGAGCTGAAGCTTTCTTT.

CDR3 amino acids: CASSIELAELSSYNEQFF. Written as DNA, the CDR3 is TGTGCCAGTAGTATTGAACTAGCGGAGCTGAGCTCCTACAATGAGCAGTTCTTC. The rearrangement uses TRBV19 and TRBJ2-1; 8 bases match TRBD2. V lost 3 bases, J lost 0 bases, and 10 bases stayed unmatched. The CDR3 consists of 18 residues. Germline CDR1 LNHDA, CDR2 SQIVND (reference sequence).

V and J are TRBV6-5 and TRBJ2-3; 10 nucleotides match TRBD2. Germline V lookup: CDR1 MNHEY, CDR2 SVGAGI. V lost 0 bases and J lost 3; bases outside the gene matches: 0. The CDR3 is 15 residues long. CDR3 nucleotides: TGTGCCAGCAGTTACTCGACTAGCGGGACAGATACGCAGTATTTT. Translation gives CASSYSTSGTDTQYF.

The chain couples TRBV29-1 to TRBJ2-2; 11 bases align to TRBD2. Germline values: CDR1 SQVTM, CDR2 ANQGSEA. V shed 2 bases and J 3 bases; nucleotides not matched to a gene: 5. The CDR3 has 16 amino acids. This CDR3 reads CSVETRSGRDTGELFF. The CDR3 bases are TGCAGCGTTGAAACCCGTAGCGGGAGGGACACCGGGGAGCTGTTTTTT.

V is TRBV7-3 and J is TRBJ2-1; TRBD2 aligns across 11 bases. V lost 5 bases and J lost 8; bases outside the gene matches: 5. The CDR3 length is 14 residues. Per the germline V gene, CDR1 is SGHTA and CDR2 is FQGTGA. This CDR3 is CASSPKTSGDEQFF. DNA of the CDR3: TGTGCCAGCAGCCCCAAGACTAGCGGGGATGAGCAGTTCTTC.

The V and J genes are TRBV12-3 or TRBV12-4 and TRBJ1-1, with no clear D. This CDR3 spans 12 amino acids. V shed 10 bases and J shed 1 base, with 10 bases lying between them. CDR3 loop: CATTVANTEAFF. The CDR3 DNA sequence: TGTGCCACCACAGTGGCGAACACTGAAGCTTTCTTT.

A few counts support this clone. V usage is TRBV29-1 and J usage is TRBJ2-3; 7 bases are a match to TRBD2. The germline gives CDR1 SQVTM, CDR2 ANQGSEA. The CDR3 consists of 12 residues. V lost 7 bases to trimming and J lost 3 bases; unmatched junction nucleotides: 4. The CDR3 DNA sequence: TGCAGCGGAGGACTAGAGACAGATACGCAGTATTTT. It is translated as CSGGLETDTQYF.

The CDR3 bases are TGCGCCAGCAGCTGGACAGGAAGGACTAGCGGGAGGACCTACGAGCAGTACTTC. Its translation: CASSWTGRTSGRTYEQYF. The V and J genes are TRBV5-1 and TRBJ2-7; 14 bases are a match to TRBD2. Germline V gives CDR1 SGHRS, CDR2 YFSETQ. Trimming cost V 3 bases and J 2 bases; bases outside gene matches: 10. This CDR3 is 18 amino acids long.

The J gene is TRBJ2-7, the V gene TRBV14; 7 nucleotides match TRBD2. V dropped 0 bases and J dropped 2; count of bases not matched to a gene: 7. From germline, CDR1 is SGHDN and CDR2 FVKESK. This CDR3 is built from 16 residues. The CDR3, as DNA: TGTGCCAGCAGCCAAGACCTGGCGGGGGAAACCTACGAGCAGTACTTC. Its protein is CASSQDLAGETYEQYF. Variable domain in full (rest from reference TRBV14 and TRBJ2-7): EAGVTQFPSHSVIEKGQTVTLRCDPISGHDNLYWYRRVMGKEIKFLLHFVKESKQDESGMPNNRFLAERTGGTYSTLKVQPAELEDSGVYFCASSQDLAGETYEQYFGPGTRLTVT.

V gene TRBV5-4 combines with J gene TRBJ1-2; the D gene is possibly TRBD1 (5 bases). This CDR3 has 14 residues. Trimming removed 4 bases at V and 4 bases at J, with 14 bases between. Germline values: CDR1 SGHNT, CDR2 YYREEE (reference sequence). CDR3 protein: CASSGVGDVYGYTF. CDR3 nucleotide sequence: TGTGCCAGCAGCGGGGTAGGGGATGTCTATGGCTACACCTTC.

The chain links TRBV24-1 to TRBJ1-4, with TRBD1 identical over 9 bases. This CDR3 comprises 16 residues. Germline-derived CDR1 and CDR2 are KGHDR and SFDVKD. V shed 4 bases, J shed 5 bases, and the junction held 7 bases outside the gene matches. Here the CDR3 reads CATSDYTGTGNEKLFF. The CDR3 DNA sequence: TGTGCCACCAGTGACTACACCGGGACAGGGAATGAAAAACTGTTTTTT.

This chain joins TRBV19 and TRBJ1-3; the D is unclear. Trimming took off 5 bases at V and 2 bases at J, with 13 bases between the two ends. Germline CDR1 is LNHDA and CDR2 is SQIVND (reference sequence). The CDR3 sequence is 15 residues long. CDR3 sequence: CASSVLTTPGNTIYF. For the CDR3, the DNA is TGTGCCAGTAGTGTCCTGACGACACCTGGAAACACCATATATTTT.

The chain couples TRBV27 to TRBJ1-2; D gene unclear. Germline CDR1 and CDR2: MNHEY and SMNVEV (reference sequence). The CDR3 runs 13 residues. Trimming cost V 4 bases and J 5 bases, with 11 bases left between them. CDR3 coding DNA: TGTGCCAGCAGTTCGATCTCGGGGTATGGCTACACCTTC. Translation gives CASSSISGYGYTF.

The chain joins TRBV7-6 to TRBJ2-7; TRBD1 agrees at 8 bases. Germline CDR1 and CDR2: SGHVS and FNYEAQ. This CDR3 contains 15 residues. The V and J ends lost 5 bases and 3 bases, in that order; junction bases with no gene match: 9. The CDR3 here is CASSEGDRSNYEQYF. In DNA form, the CDR3 reads TGTGCCAGCAGCGAGGGGGACAGGTCCAACTACGAGCAGTACTTC.

V is TRBV7-3 and J is TRBJ2-2; 8 bases map to TRBD1. The V gene's germline CDR1 is SGHTA and CDR2 FQGTGA. Unmatched junction bases numbered 7, after V lost 5 bases and J lost 2 bases. There are 16 residues in the CDR3. The CDR3, as DNA: TGTGCCAGCAGCGAGAACAGGGGGTTTAACACCGGGGAGCTGTTTTTT. Amino acid sequence: CASSENRGFNTGELFF.

CDR3 protein: CASSLGTGSDEQYF. CDR3 sequence (DNA): TGTGCCAGCAGCTTAGGGACAGGGAGCGACGAGCAGTACTTC. The V call is TRBV11-3, the J call TRBJ2-7, with TRBD1 matching 8 bases. This CDR3 region has 14 residues. V was clipped by 1 base and J by 5 bases; unmatched bases: 4. The germline gives CDR1 SGHNT, CDR2 YENEEA.

The genes are TRBV7-6 and TRBJ2-1; 8 bases line up with TRBD1. The CDR3 contains 15 residues. The germline V gene encodes CDR1 SGHVS and CDR2 FNYEAQ. The V segment lost 2 bases and the J segment 7 bases; nucleotides outside the gene matches: 7. The CDR3 DNA reads as TGTGCCAGCAGCTTACGCAGGGGGCTAGGGAATGAGCAGTTCTTC. Translated: CASSLRRGLGNEQFF. Full variable domain (remainder filled in from reference TRBV7-6 and TRBJ2-1): GAGVSQSPRYKVTKRGQDVALRCDPISGHVSLYWYRQALGQGPEFLTYFNYEAQQDKSGLPNDRFSAERPEGSISTLTIQRTEQRDSAMYRCASSLRRGLGNEQFFGPGTRLTVL.

The V and J genes are TRBV7-9 and TRBJ2-1, with D maybe TRBD2 (5 bases). The CDR3 runs 14 residues. Germline V gene lookup returns CDR1 SEHNR and CDR2 FQNEAQ (reference sequence). Trimming pared 3 bases from V and 3 bases from J, leaving 9 bases between. In nucleotides, the CDR3 is TGTGCCAGCAGCTTGGAGGAGATCTACAATGAGCAGTTCTTC. Its protein product is CASSLEEIYNEQFF. Full variable domain (missing parts from reference TRBV7-9 and TRBJ2-1): DTGVSQNPRHKITKRGQNVTFRCDPISEHNRLYWYRQTLGQGPEFLTYFQNEAQLEKSRLLSDRFSAERPKGSFSTLEIQRTEQGDSAMYLCASSLEEIYNEQFFGPGTRLTVL.